Included here is one T cell receptor (beta chain) sequence, with context. Patients in Seattle were enrolled during active infection, then followed longitudinally. Original processing methods: The assay estimated nucleated cells by amplifying reference gene primers. Generated by immunoSEQ multiplex PCR, the TCRdb table keeps only in-frame clones and is missing some. V and J calls and clone size are copied from that table; D and trimming were computed from the DNA. The sample has 380,000 or so clones, approximately 86% seen once; the top ten hold roughly 6.6%. The sample originates from a study of blood T cell repertoires in COVID-19. Study in general: From T cells, B-cell-depleted T cells, or PBMCs came the material, which was cDNA or gDNA.

CDR3 length: 14 amino acids. The V and J ends lost 4 bases and 7 bases respectively, with 18 bases between them. Germline V gene data show CDR1 as SGHRS and CDR2 as YFSETQ. The TCR was taken from a woman in her fifties or sixties with COVID-19, enrolled during active disease. Sequencing was done on a sample of peripheral blood. The chain uses TRBV5-1 and TRBJ2-7, with D tentatively TRBD2 (5 bases). The CDR3 sequence is CASSEGPILIEQYF. The DNA of the CDR3 is TGCGCCAGCAGCGAGGGCCCGATCCTCATAGAGCAGTACTTC.